This TCR beta chain was captured in a study of identical twins. Germline V gene data show CDR1 as SNHLY and CDR2 as FYNNEI. The germline V and J ends were trimmed by 6 bases and 4 bases, with 12 bases remaining between them. This CDR3 contains 14 residues. Study-level results: Twin sharing of out-of-frame TCR alpha was underestimated by models in monozygotic pairs.

MiXCR, run by TCRdb on the 5' RACE reads, gives a single entry per CDR3 protein. Of approximately 94,000 distinct CDR3 sequences detected, around 5.5% appear once; the ten largest clones hold approximately 12%. This clonotype was picked up a small number of times. Its antigen remains unidentified. This TCR was sampled from a woman between 50 and 59 years old in good health. The J gene is TRBJ2-2, the V gene TRBV2; no definite D call. The sample was memory T cells sorted from blood. The CDR3 nucleotides are TGTGCCAGCAGAGAGGAACCTGCCACCGGGGAGCTGTTTTTT. Its translation: CASREEPATGELFF.